These 28 T cell receptor beta chains originate from one sample sequenced in a study of T-cell reconstitution after alpha-beta-depleted transplantation in children. Using unique molecular identifiers, the investigators prepared the TCRbeta library. MiXCR, run by TCRdb on the PCR reads, gives a single entry per CDR3 protein. The sample yields fewer than 550,000 distinct CDR3 sequences, about an eighth seen once. The material sequenced was PBMCs, mostly from graft donor cells, taken 180 days after TCRalphabeta/CD19-depleted stem cell transplant. These receptors all stem from a female patient between 2 and 10 years old who had a stem cell transplant for aplastic anemia, so the T cells may come from the graft donor.

V gene TRBV7-2 combines with J gene TRBJ2-3; no firm D call. Trimming pared 1 base from V and 5 bases from J, leaving 7 bases between. CDR1 is SGHTA and CDR2 is FQGNSA in the germline V gene. The CDR3 runs 13 residues. The CDR3 loop is CASSLVGIDTQYF. Written as DNA, the CDR3 is TGTGCCAGCAGCTTAGTCGGAATAGATACGCAGTATTTT.

The chain has TRBV7-6 and TRBJ2-7; 9 bases align to TRBD2. The V segment lost 4 bases and the J segment 2 bases; nucleotides outside the gene matches: 12. Looked up from germline, CDR1 is SGHVS and CDR2 is FNYEAQ. The CDR3 is 17 residues long. The CDR3, as DNA: TGTGCCAGCAGCTCCCCCTCTAGCATAGCGGGAGCCTACGAGCAGTACTTC. Translating it yields CASSSPSSIAGAYEQYF.

V gene TRBV14 combines with J gene TRBJ1-2; D uncertain. V shed 4 bases and J shed 13 bases, with 16 bases lying between them. This CDR3 contains 12 residues. In germline, CDR1 is SGHDN, CDR2 FVKESK. This CDR3 reads CASSPTSGFVTF. Here the CDR3 DNA reads TGTGCCAGCAGCCCCACAAGTGGCTTCGTCACCTTC.

The sample holds a few counts of this clonotype. The chain uses TRBV29-1 and TRBJ1-1; possible D gene TRBD1, 6 bases. Trimming shortened V by 2 bases and J by 5 bases, and 9 bases separated the two germline ends. The CDR3 is made up of 12 amino acids. Germline V CDR1 and CDR2: SQVTM, ANQGSEA. The CDR3 here is CSVERQATEAFF. The CDR3 nucleotides read TGCAGCGTTGAAAGACAGGCAACTGAAGCTTTCTTT.

This clonotype was recorded a few times. Written as DNA, the CDR3 is TGTGCCAGCAGTGGGGACAGGGGGCGAGAGACCCAGTACTTC. Protein product: CASSGDRGRETQYF. This chain connects TRBV6-1 to TRBJ2-5, with TRBD1 matching over 12 bases. The CDR3 is 14 residues long. The germline gives CDR1 MNHNS, CDR2 SASEGT. V dropped 4 bases and J dropped 4; count of bases not matched to a gene: 1.

This chain joins TRBV28 and TRBJ2-2, with 8 nucleotides matching TRBD1. Trimming took 6 bases from V and 3 from J; bases not matched to a gene: 12. This CDR3 has 17 amino acids. CDR1 and CDR2 from the germline V gene are MDHEN and SYDVKM. CDR3 nucleotides: TGTGCCAGCAGCCACAATAGGGTGGACAGGGACACCGGGGAGCTGTTTTTT. Its translation is CASSHNRVDRDTGELFF.

The genes are TRBV27 and TRBJ2-1, with D perhaps matching TRBD1 (6 bases). The germline CDR1 and CDR2 sequences are MNHEY and SMNVEV (reference sequence). V shed 8 bases and J shed 1 base, with 18 bases lying between them. The CDR3 loop spans 16 amino acids. CDR3 protein: CASGALGQNSYNEQFF. The CDR3 coding sequence is TGTGCCAGCGGGGCTTTGGGACAAAATTCCTACAATGAGCAGTTCTTC.

This clonotype was seen a handful of times. The rearrangement uses TRBV27 and TRBJ2-1; TRBD2 is a possible D gene (6 bases). V was trimmed by 2 bases and J by 5 bases, leaving 10 bases between them. Per germline, CDR1 MNHEY and CDR2 SMNVEV (reference sequence). CDR3 length: 14 amino acids. DNA of the CDR3: TGTGCCAGCAGTTTACTAGCGACTAACAATGAGCAGTTCTTC. Protein sequence: CASSLLATNNEQFF.

The chain uses TRBV6-1 and TRBJ1-1, with a tentative D call TRBD1 (6 bases). This CDR3 contains 14 residues. The V and J ends lost 5 bases and 4 bases respectively, with 14 bases between them. Per the germline V gene, CDR1 is MNHNS and CDR2 is SASEGT. CDR3 sequence: CASSRDRSGTEAFF. The CDR3 bases are TGTGCCAGCAGTCGCGACAGGAGTGGCACTGAAGCTTTCTTT.

This clonotype was seen ten or more times. The chain has TRBV6-6 and TRBJ2-2, with D unclear. With 6 bases removed from V and 5 bases from J, the gap between germline ends came to 7 bases. This CDR3 is built from 12 residues. The germline V gene encodes CDR1 MNHNY and CDR2 SVGAGI (reference sequence). CDR3 nucleotide sequence: TGTGCCAGCAGATACGAAACCGGGGAGCTGTTTTTT. Amino acids: CASRYETGELFF.

The gene calls are TRBV18 and TRBJ1-2; maybe TRBD1 (6 bases). The length of the CDR3 is 15 residues. The V end lost 1 base, the J end lost 3 bases, and 12 bases lay between the germline ends. Per germline, CDR1 KGHSH and CDR2 LQKENI. CDR3 sequence reads: CASSPRGGRDYGYTF. The CDR3 nucleotides read TGTGCCAGCTCACCACGGGGGGGGCGCGACTATGGCTACACCTTC. Variable domain in full (rest from reference TRBV18 and TRBJ1-2): NAGVMQNPRHLVRRRGQEARLRCSPMKGHSHVYWYRQLPEEGLKFMVYLQKENIIDESGMPKERFSAEFPKEGPSILRIQQVVRGDSAAYFCASSPRGGRDYGYTFGSGTRLTVV.

The chain joins TRBV29-1 to TRBJ2-3; D unresolved. Trimming removed 4 bases at V and 0 bases at J, with 5 bases between. Germline-derived CDR1 and CDR2 are SQVTM and ANQGSEA. This CDR3 region has 12 residues. CDR3 residues: CSVVPSTDTQYF. DNA of the CDR3: TGCAGCGTTGTGCCTAGCACAGATACGCAGTATTTT.

The J gene is TRBJ2-7, the V gene TRBV12-5; D might be TRBD1 or TRBD2, each matching 6 bases. This CDR3 has 15 amino acids. V was clipped by 3 bases and J by 3 bases, with 15 bases between them. The germline CDR1 and CDR2 sequences are LGHNT and FRNRAP. CDR3: CASGFASGGHYEQYF. CDR3 nucleotides: TGTGCTAGTGGTTTCGCATCCGGGGGCCACTACGAGCAGTACTTC.

This clonotype has a handful of counts. The V and J genes are TRBV10-3 and TRBJ2-2; D might be TRBD2 (6 bases). The CDR3 consists of 15 residues. The germline gives CDR1 ENHRY, CDR2 SYGVKD. V lost 9 bases to trimming and J lost 5 bases, with 19 bases between them. The CDR3 region is CAIRRRVGETGELFF. CDR3 nucleotide sequence: TGTGCCATTCGCAGGAGGGTTGGAGAAACCGGGGAGCTGTTTTTT.

This clonotype showed up many times. The V call is TRBV12-3 or TRBV12-4, the J call TRBJ2-3; unclear D gene. The V end was cut by 7 bases, the J end by 3 bases, with 8 bases between. The CDR3 extends over 12 amino acids. This CDR3 is CASTRGTDTQYF. Written as DNA, the CDR3 is TGTGCCAGCACCCGAGGAACAGATACGCAGTATTTT.

The V gene is TRBV12-3 or TRBV12-4, the J gene TRBJ2-2, with 10 nucleotides matching TRBD2. CDR3 length equals 20 residues. V lost 5 bases, J lost 0 bases, and 15 bases stayed unmatched. CDR3 loop: CASSRGLWTSGRTNTGELFF. Here the CDR3 DNA reads TGTGCCAGCAGTCGGGGTCTTTGGACTAGCGGACGTACGAACACCGGGGAGCTGTTTTTT.

This clonotype turned up a few times. The rearrangement uses TRBV7-8 and TRBJ2-7, with D perhaps TRBD1 (5 bases). There are 15 residues in the CDR3. V lost 6 bases, J lost 0 bases, and 15 bases lay in between. Germline-derived CDR1 and CDR2 are SGHVS and FQNEAQ. CDR3 sequence reads: CASREQETSSYEQYV. The CDR3 DNA reads as TGTGCCAGCAGAGAACAGGAGACCAGCTCCTACGAGCAGTACGTC.

A note on this clonotype: One end of the junction fails to match germline, which may point to a read error. This rearrangement joins TRBV7-9 to TRBJ2-1; 10 bases are a match to TRBD2. This CDR3 comprises 14 residues. Germline V lookup: CDR1 SEHNR, CDR2 FQNEAQ (reference sequence). This CDR3 is CASSLVQAGGSRVF. In DNA form, the CDR3 reads TGTGCCAGCAGCTTAGTTCAAGCGGGAGGGTCCCGGGTCTTC.

This clonotype was recorded many times. This sequence joins TRBV28 and TRBJ2-7; unclear D gene. Per the germline V gene, CDR1 is MDHEN and CDR2 is SYDVKM. Trimming took off 2 bases at V and 4 bases at J, with 15 bases between the two ends. This CDR3 contains 15 residues. The CDR3 DNA reads as TGTGCCAGCAGTTTAGATGGGGTAGTCGGGTACGAGCAGTACTTC. Its protein is CASSLDGVVGYEQYF.

This clonotype was observed many times. This chain uses TRBV20-1 with TRBJ2-3; 12 bases line up with TRBD2. V gave up 5 bases and J gave up 7 bases; unmatched junction bases: 4. The CDR3 loop spans 13 amino acids. Germline V gene sequence: CDR1 DFQATT, CDR2 SNEGSKA (reference sequence). The CDR3 DNA reads as TGCAGTGCTCCGGGACTAGCGGGTTATACGCAGTATTTT. It is translated as CSAPGLAGYTQYF.

This rearrangement joins TRBV18 to TRBJ2-1; D gene ambiguous. V was trimmed by 2 bases and J by 8 bases, leaving 7 bases between them. CDR1 and CDR2 from the germline V gene are KGHSH and LQKENI. This CDR3 has 12 amino acids. The DNA for the CDR3 is TGTGCCAGCTCACCATTCCCGGATGAGCAGTTCTTC. Translating it yields CASSPFPDEQFF.

This clonotype was detected a few times. In nucleotides, the CDR3 is TGTGCCAGCAGCTTTCCGGGGCCTATTAATGAAAAACTGTTTTTT. Translating it yields CASSFPGPINEKLFF. V is TRBV11-2 and J is TRBJ1-4, with a weak D call TRBD1 (5 bases). The germline V gene encodes CDR1 SGHAT and CDR2 FQNNGV. V lost 3 bases and J lost 4, with 12 bases in between. This CDR3 contains 15 residues.

The CDR3 bases are TGTGCCATCAGCGCAACTTTGAACACTGAAGCTTTCTTT. This sequence encodes CAISATLNTEAFF. The rearrangement joins TRBV10-3 to TRBJ1-1; D is undetermined. V lost 6 bases and J 0 bases, leaving 8 bases between the germline ends. The CDR3 loop spans 13 amino acids. Germline values: CDR1 ENHRY, CDR2 SYGVKD.

V gene TRBV13 combines with J gene TRBJ2-1, with TRBD2 matching 9 bases. The CDR3 contains 15 residues. The germline CDR1 and CDR2 sequences are PRHDT and FYEKMQ (reference sequence). V dropped 2 bases and J dropped 8; count of bases not matched to a gene: 7. The CDR3 loop is CASSLNPAGGHEQFF. As DNA, the CDR3 is TGTGCCAGCAGCTTAAATCCAGCGGGAGGCCATGAGCAGTTCTTC.

This clonotype was counted at least ten times. The chain has TRBV12-3 or TRBV12-4 and TRBJ2-3, with D possibly called TRBD1 or TRBD2 (5 bases each). Trimming left V 4 bases short and J 0 bases short, with 8 bases between. This CDR3 is built from 14 residues. The CDR3 DNA is TGTGCCAGCAGTTCCAGGGACAGCACAGATACGCAGTATTTT. Amino acid sequence: CASSSRDSTDTQYF.

This clonotype turned up a few times. The J gene is TRBJ1-5, the V gene TRBV7-2; the D gene is possibly TRBD1 (6 bases). Trimming took 6 bases from V and 3 from J, leaving 15 bases between them. Per germline, CDR1 SGHTA and CDR2 FQGNSA. The CDR3 length is 15 residues. Here the CDR3 reads CASRKTGGYNQPQHF. The CDR3 DNA follows: TGTGCCAGCAGAAAGACAGGCGGGTACAATCAGCCCCAGCATTTT.

The chain carries TRBV7-6 and TRBJ2-1, with TRBD2 identical over 8 bases. The length of the CDR3 is 16 residues. V dropped 9 bases and J dropped 8; count of bases not matched to a gene: 18. From germline, CDR1 is SGHVS and CDR2 FNYEAQ. Here the CDR3 reads CASAPTSGRGGDEQFF. The DNA of the CDR3 is TGTGCCAGTGCCCCTACTAGCGGAAGGGGGGGAGATGAGCAGTTCTTC. The entire variable domain, with the rest obtained from reference TRBV7-6 and TRBJ2-1, is as follows: GAGVSQSPRYKVTKRGQDVALRCDPISGHVSLYWYRQALGQGPEFLTYFNYEAQQDKSGLPNDRFSAERPEGSISTLTIQRTEQRDSAMYRCASAPTSGRGGDEQFFGPGTRLTVL.

As regards this clonotype: One end of the junction does not line up with germline, which may come from a read error. The chain combines TRBV5-1 with TRBJ2-1; D is possibly TRBD1 (6 bases). CDR3 length equals 13 residues. Per germline, CDR1 SGHRS and CDR2 YFSETQ. The DNA for the CDR3 is TGCGCCAGCGGCTTGGGACACTTCTGGGAGCAGTTCTTC. Encoded protein: CASGLGHFWEQFF.